The present T cell receptor (beta chain) was sequenced within a study of monozygotic twins with inflammatory bowel disease. Study findings and constraints: Patient-specific immunosuppressive treatments may have made repertoires more variable.

Concerning this clonotype: Its antigen is currently unknown.

The V gene's germline CDR1 is SGHRS and CDR2 YFSETQ. The CDR3 sequence is 17 residues long. Each CDR3 protein gets one entry in TCRdb, which reprocessed the 5' RACE reads and gives no DNA. The table lists about 160,000 distinct CDR3 sequences. Sequencing input: blood. The chain employs TRBV5-1 and TRBJ2-7; the TCRdb D gene call, TRBD2, has no DNA to confirm it. The sequence derives from a human donor with ulcerative colitis or Crohn's disease, or a healthy co-twin of an affected twin (not recorded which). The CDR3 here is CASKRTSGRNTVGEQYF. Full variable domain (remainder filled in from reference TRBV5-1 and TRBJ2-7): KAGVTQTPRYLIKTRGQQVTLSCSPISGHRSVSWYQQTPGQGLQFLFEYFSETQRNKGNFPGRFSGRQFSNSRSEMNVSTLELGDSALYLCASKRTSGRNTVGEQYFGPGTRLTVT.